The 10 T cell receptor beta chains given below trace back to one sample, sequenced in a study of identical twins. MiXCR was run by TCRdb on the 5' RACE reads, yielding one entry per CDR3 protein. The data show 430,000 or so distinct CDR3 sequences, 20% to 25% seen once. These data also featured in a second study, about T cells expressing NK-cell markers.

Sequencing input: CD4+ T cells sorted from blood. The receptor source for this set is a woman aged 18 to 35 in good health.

Here the CDR3 DNA reads TGCAGCGTTGGGTACACATCGAGCTCCTACGAGCAGTACTTC. This gives the protein CSVGYTSSSYEQYF. The chain recombines TRBV29-1 with TRBJ2-7; D remains unclear. The CDR3 has 14 amino acids. V shed 4 bases and J shed 0 bases, with 13 bases lying between them. Germline loops: CDR1 SQVTM, CDR2 ANQGSEA.

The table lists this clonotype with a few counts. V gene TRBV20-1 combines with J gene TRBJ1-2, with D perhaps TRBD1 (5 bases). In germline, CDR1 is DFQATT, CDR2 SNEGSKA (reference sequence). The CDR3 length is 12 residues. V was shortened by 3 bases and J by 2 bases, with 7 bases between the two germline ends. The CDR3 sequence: CSASRDNYGYTF. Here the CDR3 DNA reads TGCAGTGCTAGCCGGGACAACTATGGCTACACCTTC.

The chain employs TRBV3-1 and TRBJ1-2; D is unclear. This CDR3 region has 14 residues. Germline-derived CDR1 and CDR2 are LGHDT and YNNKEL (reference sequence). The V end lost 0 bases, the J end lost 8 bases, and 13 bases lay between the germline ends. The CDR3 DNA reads TGTGCCAGCAGCCAAGATAAAGAGGGAAGGGGCTACACCTTC. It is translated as CASSQDKEGRGYTF.

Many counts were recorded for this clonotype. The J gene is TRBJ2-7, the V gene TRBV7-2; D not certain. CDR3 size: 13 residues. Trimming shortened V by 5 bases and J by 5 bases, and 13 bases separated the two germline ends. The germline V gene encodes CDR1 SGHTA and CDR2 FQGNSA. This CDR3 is CASSPRVFDEQYF. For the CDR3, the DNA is TGTGCCAGCAGCCCCCGAGTCTTCGACGAGCAGTACTTC. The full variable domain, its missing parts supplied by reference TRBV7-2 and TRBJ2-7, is GAGVSQSPSNKVTEKGKDVELRCDPISGHTALYWYRQSLGQGLEFLIYFQGNSAPDKSGLPSDRFSAERTGGSVSTLTIQRTQQEDSAVYLCASSPRVFDEQYFGPGTRLTVT.

DNA of the CDR3: TGCGCCAGCAGCTTGGGGGACTTCTCCGGGGAGCTGTTTTTT. Its translation is CASSLGDFSGELFF. This chain uses TRBV5-1 with TRBJ2-2; D possibly corresponds to TRBD2 (6 bases). Per the germline V gene, CDR1 is SGHRS and CDR2 is YFSETQ. This CDR3 is 14 amino acids long. The V end lost 0 bases, the J end lost 6 bases, and 9 bases lay between the germline ends.

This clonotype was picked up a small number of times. The DNA of the CDR3 is TGTGCCAGCAGCTTACAGGGAAATGGAAACTATGGCTACACCTTC. Its protein product is CASSLQGNGNYGYTF. The gene calls are TRBV7-9 and TRBJ1-2; D may be TRBD1 (5 bases). Germline assignment: CDR1 SEHNR and CDR2 FQNEAQ (reference sequence). Trimming shortened V by 2 bases and J by 2 bases, and 12 bases separated the two germline ends. The CDR3 covers 15 residues.

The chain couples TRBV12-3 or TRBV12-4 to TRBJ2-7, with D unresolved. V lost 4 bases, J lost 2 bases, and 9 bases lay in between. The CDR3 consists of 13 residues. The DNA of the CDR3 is TGTGCCAGCAGTTATCTAGGGACCTACGAGCAGTACTTC. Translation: CASSYLGTYEQYF.

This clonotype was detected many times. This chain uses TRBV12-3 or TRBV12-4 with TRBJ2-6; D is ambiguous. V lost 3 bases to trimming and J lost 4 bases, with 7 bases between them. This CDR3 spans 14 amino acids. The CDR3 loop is CASSFGAGANVLTF. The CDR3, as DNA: TGTGCCAGCAGTTTCGGTGCGGGGGCCAACGTCCTGACTTTC.

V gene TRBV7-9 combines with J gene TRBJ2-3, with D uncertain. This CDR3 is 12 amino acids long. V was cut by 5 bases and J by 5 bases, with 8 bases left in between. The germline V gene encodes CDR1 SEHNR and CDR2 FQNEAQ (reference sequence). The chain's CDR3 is CASSETQDTQYF. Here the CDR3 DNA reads TGTGCCAGCAGCGAAACTCAAGATACGCAGTATTTT.

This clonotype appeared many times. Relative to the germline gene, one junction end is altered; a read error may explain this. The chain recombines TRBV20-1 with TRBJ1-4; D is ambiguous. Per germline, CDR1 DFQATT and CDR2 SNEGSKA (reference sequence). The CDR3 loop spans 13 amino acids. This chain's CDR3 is CSARFRTSEKLFF. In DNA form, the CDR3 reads TGCAGTGCTAGATTTCGGACTAGTGAAAAACTGTTTTTT.